This TCR beta chain was obtained from a study of PD-L1 blockade in urothelial cancer. About the research overall: In the patient group, most of the 29 were males with bladder-origin urothelial cancer. Specimens of blood held a median count of 141,255 T cells. Study-wide findings and caveats: Pretreatment TCR clonality in blood, when below the median, was predictive of better survival.

Notes on this clone: The antigen remains unidentified.

The CDR3 has 16 residues. The V gene lost 2 bases and the J gene lost 6 bases, with 19 bases spanning the gap. Germline V gene sequence: CDR1 KGHSH, CDR2 LQKENI. Each PCR reaction had synthetic TCR analog templates spiked into it. Profiling relied on immunoSEQ multiplex PCR, and the TCRdb table lists in-frame clones only, not all of them. This table has 35,000 to 45,000 clones, roughly nine tenths appearing once. The time point here: pretreatment peripheral blood. The chain combines TRBV18 with TRBJ1-2; D is perhaps TRBD1 (5 bases). This TCR was sampled from a woman aged 55-70 years with urothelial cancer. The sample was PBMCs, taken around atezolizumab (anti-PD-L1) treatment. The DNA of the CDR3 is TGTGCCAGCTCACCAACTTGGGGGGATCTCCCCGATGGCTACACCTTC. Its protein product is CASSPTWGDLPDGYTF. Supplemented by reference TRBV18 and TRBJ1-2, the full variable domain reads NAGVMQNPRHLVRRRGQEARLRCSPMKGHSHVYWYRQLPEEGLKFMVYLQKENIIDESGMPKERFSAEFPKEGPSILRIQQVVRGDSAAYFCASSPTWGDLPDGYTFGSGTRLTVV.